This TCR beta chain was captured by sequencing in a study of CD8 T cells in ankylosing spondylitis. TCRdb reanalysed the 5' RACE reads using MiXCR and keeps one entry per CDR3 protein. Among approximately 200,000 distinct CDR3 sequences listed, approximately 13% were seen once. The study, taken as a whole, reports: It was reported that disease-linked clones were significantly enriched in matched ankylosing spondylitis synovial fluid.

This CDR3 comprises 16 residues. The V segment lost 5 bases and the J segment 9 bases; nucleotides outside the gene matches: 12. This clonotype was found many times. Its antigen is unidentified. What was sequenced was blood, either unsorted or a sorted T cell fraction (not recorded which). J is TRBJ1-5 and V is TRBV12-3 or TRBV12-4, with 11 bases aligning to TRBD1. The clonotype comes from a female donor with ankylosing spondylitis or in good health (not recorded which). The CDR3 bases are TGTGCCAGCAGTCCCAGGACAGGGGGCGCAATACGGCCCCAGCATTTT. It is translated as CASSPRTGGAIRPQHF.